These T cell receptor beta chains were read from a single sample in a study of T cell responses to AZD1222 COVID-19 vaccine. Only in-frame clones appear in the TCRdb table, and some are missing; sequencing was by immunoSEQ multiplex PCR. The repertoire holds 150,000 to 200,000 clones, with around 90% as singletons. The material sequenced was peripheral blood, taken 28 days after the second AZD1222 dose. The origin of the receptors is an adult who received the AZD1222 COVID-19 vaccine. Each CDR3 is given with its conserved first and last residue. The D gene is left open where the match is weak. A row's size may be missing; if present it is once, few, many or a size class.

.,TRBV7-8,TRBJ2-3,.,CASSLATDTQYF,TGTGCCAGCAGCTTAGCGACAGATACGCAGTATTTT
.,TRBV7-2,TRBJ2-1,.,CASSLSPGDNEQFF,TGTGCCAGCAGCTTAAGCCCGGGGGACAATGAGCAGTTCTTC
.,TRBV2,TRBJ1-5,.,CASSRGSNQPQHF,TGTGCCAGCAGTAGGGGGAGCAATCAGCCCCAGCATTTT
.,TRBV24-1,TRBJ2-2,TRBD1,CATSDTWDRGQTGELFF,TGTGCCACCAGTGATACTTGGGACAGGGGACAAACCGGGGAGCTGTTTTTT
.,TRBV5-1,TRBJ1-4,TRBD1,CASSSVTDRAEKLFF,TGCGCCAGCAGCTCGGTGACCGACAGGGCCGAAAAACTGTTTTTT
once,TRBV11-3,TRBJ2-3,TRBD2,CASSFREGPADTQYF,TGTGCCAGCAGCTTCCGGGAGGGCCCCGCAGATACGCAGTATTTT
.,TRBV4-1,TRBJ2-7,TRBD2,CASSQGAGAGYEQYF,TGCGCCAGCAGCCAAGGAGCGGGGGCCGGCTACGAGCAGTACTTC
.,TRBV5-4,TRBJ2-2,TRBD1,CASSSWTGGTDGTGELFF,TGTGCCAGCAGCTCCTGGACAGGGGGCACTGACGGGACCGGGGAGCTGTTTTTT
.,TRBV7-9,TRBJ1-2,.,CASSLSASSYGYTF,TGTGCCAGCAGCTTAAGCGCCAGCTCCTATGGCTACACCTTC
.,TRBV6-5,TRBJ2-3,.,CASSYSSGYDTDTQYF,TGTGCCAGCAGTTACTCGAGTGGGTACGACACAGATACGCAGTATTTT
.,TRBV4-1,TRBJ1-2,TRBD1,CASRTFQGAHYGYTF,TGCGCCAGCAGGACTTTTCAGGGGGCCCACTATGGCTACACCTTC
.,TRBV28,TRBJ1-4,.,CASSVSPATNEKLFF,TGTGCCAGCAGCGTCAGCCCCGCCACTAATGAAAAACTGTTTTTT
few,TRBV29-1,TRBJ1-2,TRBD1,CSVGVGTAAFNYGYTF,TGCAGCGTTGGGGTGGGGACAGCCGCGTTTAACTATGGCTACACCTTC
.,TRBV27,TRBJ1-5,TRBD1,CASSFKGGLYSNQPQHF,TGTGCCAGCAGTTTTAAAGGGGGCCTCTATAGCAATCAGCCCCAGCATTTT
.,TRBV10-1,TRBJ2-5,TRBD1,CASSRGTDRETQYF,TGCGCCAGCAGTAGGGGGACAGACAGAGAGACCCAGTACTTC
.,TRBV28,TRBJ2-5,.,CASSRDLGGGETQYF,TGTGCCAGCAGTCGAGACCTAGGCGGCGGGGAGACCCAGTACTTC
.,TRBV19,TRBJ2-2,TRBD1,CASSHRGIDTGELFF,TGTGCCAGTAGTCACAGGGGTATAGACACCGGGGAGCTGTTTTTT
.,TRBV25-1,TRBJ2-7,.,CASSPYLGEPRSEQYF,TGTGCCAGCAGTCCGTATCTGGGGGAGCCGAGGTCCGAGCAGTACTTC
.,TRBV15,TRBJ2-1,.,CATSRGSGLGSGEQFF,TGTGCCACCAGCAGAGGATCGGGATTAGGTTCGGGTGAGCAGTTCTTC
.,TRBV2,TRBJ2-1,.,CASSPRSGLPFYNEQFF,TGTGCCAGCAGCCCCAGGTCGGGACTCCCCTTCTACAATGAGCAGTTCTTC
.,TRBV27,TRBJ2-6,TRBD1,CAQQGTGANVLTF,TGTGCCCAACAGGGGACTGGGGCCAACGTCCTGACTTTC
.,TRBV29-1,TRBJ1-2,.,CSVEEGINGYTF,TGCAGCGTTGAAGAGGGCATCAATGGCTACACCTTC
.,TRBV3-1/TRBV3-2,TRBJ1-5,.,CASSRTGLPAHQPQHF,TGTGCCAGCAGCCGAACAGGGCTCCCCGCGCATCAGCCCCAGCATTTT
.,TRBV7-3,TRBJ2-5,.,CASSLGVGGGKETQYF,TGTGCCAGCAGCTTAGGGGTCGGAGGGGGAAAGGAGACCCAGTACTTC
.,TRBV7-2,TRBJ2-6,.,CASSYGPMSSGANVLTF,TGTGCCAGCAGCTACGGACCCATGAGCTCTGGGGCCAACGTCCTGACTTTC